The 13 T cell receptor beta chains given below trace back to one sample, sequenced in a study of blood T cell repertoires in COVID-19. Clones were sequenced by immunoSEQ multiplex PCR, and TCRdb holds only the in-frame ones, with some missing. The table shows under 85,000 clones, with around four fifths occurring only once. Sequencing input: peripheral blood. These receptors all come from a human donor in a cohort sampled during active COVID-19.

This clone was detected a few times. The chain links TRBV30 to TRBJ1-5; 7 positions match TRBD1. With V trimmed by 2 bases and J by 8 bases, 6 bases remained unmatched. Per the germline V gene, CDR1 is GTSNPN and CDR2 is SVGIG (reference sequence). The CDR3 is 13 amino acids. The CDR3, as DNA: TGTGCCTGGAGTAAACAGGGGTCAGAGCCCCAGCATTTT. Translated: CAWSKQGSEPQHF.

Written as DNA, the CDR3 is TGTGCCAGCAGTCCAATAGCTCGGAATTCACCCCTCCACTTT. It specifies CASSPIARNSPLHF. V and J are TRBV27 and TRBJ1-6; D ambiguous. The V end was cut by 5 bases, the J end by 7 bases, with 12 bases between. This CDR3 comprises 14 residues. Germline-derived CDR1 and CDR2 are MNHEY and SMNVEV (reference sequence).

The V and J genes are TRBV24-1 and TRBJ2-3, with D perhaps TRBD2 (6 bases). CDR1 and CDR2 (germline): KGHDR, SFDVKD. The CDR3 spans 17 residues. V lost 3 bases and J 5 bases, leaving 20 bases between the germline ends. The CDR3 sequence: CATSDPFSGPEGDTQYF. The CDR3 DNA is TGTGCCACCAGTGATCCATTTAGCGGCCCCGAGGGAGATACGCAGTATTTT.

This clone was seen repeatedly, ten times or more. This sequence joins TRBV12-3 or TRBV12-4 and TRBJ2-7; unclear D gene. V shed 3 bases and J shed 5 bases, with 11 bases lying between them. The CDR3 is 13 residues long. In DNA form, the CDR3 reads TGTGCCAGCAGTTTTACTTCGATCGACGAGCAGTACTTC. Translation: CASSFTSIDEQYF.

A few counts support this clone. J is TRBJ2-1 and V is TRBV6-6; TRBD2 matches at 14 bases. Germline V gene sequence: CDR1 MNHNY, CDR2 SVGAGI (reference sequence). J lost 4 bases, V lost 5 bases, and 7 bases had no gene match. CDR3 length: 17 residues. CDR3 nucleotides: TGTGCCAGCAGTCCGCAGGGACTAGCGGGGGCATACAATGAGCAGTTCTTC. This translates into CASSPQGLAGAYNEQFF.

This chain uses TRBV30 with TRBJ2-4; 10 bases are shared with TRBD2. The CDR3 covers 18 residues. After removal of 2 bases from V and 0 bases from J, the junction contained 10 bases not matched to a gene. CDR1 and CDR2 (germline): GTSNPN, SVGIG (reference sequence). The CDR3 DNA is TGTGCCTGGAGTCGGCTAGCGGGGGACCTTTTAGCCAAAAACATTCAGTACTTC. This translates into CAWSRLAGDLLAKNIQYF.

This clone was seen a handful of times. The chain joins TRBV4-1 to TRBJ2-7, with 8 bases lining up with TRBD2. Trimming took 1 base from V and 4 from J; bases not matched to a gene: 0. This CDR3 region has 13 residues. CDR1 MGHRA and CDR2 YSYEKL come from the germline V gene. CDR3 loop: CASSQASGYEQYF. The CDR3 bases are TGCGCCAGCAGCCAAGCTAGCGGGTACGAGCAGTACTTC.

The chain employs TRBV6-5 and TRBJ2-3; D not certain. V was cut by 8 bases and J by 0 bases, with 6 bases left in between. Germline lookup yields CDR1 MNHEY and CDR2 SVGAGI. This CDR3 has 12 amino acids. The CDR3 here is CASRPSTDTQYF. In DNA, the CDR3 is TGTGCCAGCCGTCCGAGCACAGATACGCAGTATTTT.

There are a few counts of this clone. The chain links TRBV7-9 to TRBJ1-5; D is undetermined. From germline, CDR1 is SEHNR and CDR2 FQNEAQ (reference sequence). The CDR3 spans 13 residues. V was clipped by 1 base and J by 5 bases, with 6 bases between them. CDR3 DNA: TGTGCCAGCAGCTTAGGCAGCGATCAGCCCCAGCATTTT. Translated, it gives CASSLGSDQPQHF.

This chain's CDR3 is CASRPTGGGYGYTF. CDR3 sequence (DNA): TGTGCCAGCAGGCCTACAGGGGGAGGCTATGGCTACACCTTC. This sequence joins TRBV6-2 or TRBV6-3 and TRBJ1-2, with 8 bases identical to TRBD1. This CDR3 is built from 14 residues. CDR1 is MNHEY and CDR2 is SVGEGT in the germline V gene. The trim removed 6 bases at V and 4 bases at J, leaving 7 bases unmatched.

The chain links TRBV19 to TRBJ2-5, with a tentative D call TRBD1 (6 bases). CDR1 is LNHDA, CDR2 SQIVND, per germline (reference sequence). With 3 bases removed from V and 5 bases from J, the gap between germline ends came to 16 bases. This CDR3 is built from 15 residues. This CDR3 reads CASSMTGGFSETQYF. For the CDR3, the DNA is TGTGCCAGTAGTATGACAGGCGGTTTTTCGGAGACCCAGTACTTC.

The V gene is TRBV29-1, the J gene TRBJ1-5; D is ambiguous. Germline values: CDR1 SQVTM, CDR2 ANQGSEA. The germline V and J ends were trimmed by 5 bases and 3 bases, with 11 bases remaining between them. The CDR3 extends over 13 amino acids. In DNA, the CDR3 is TGCAGCGTTCGGGTGAGTTCCAATCAGCCCCAGCATTTT. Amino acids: CSVRVSSNQPQHF.

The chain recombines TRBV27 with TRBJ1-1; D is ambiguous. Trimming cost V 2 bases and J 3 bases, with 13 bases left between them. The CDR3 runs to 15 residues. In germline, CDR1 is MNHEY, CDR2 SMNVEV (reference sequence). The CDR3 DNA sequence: TGTGCCAGCAGTTTAGAGGGTGGAGGGCACACTGAAGCTTTCTTT. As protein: CASSLEGGGHTEAFF.